These 10 T cell receptor beta chains were sequenced from one sample in a study of cytomegalovirus exposure and HLA in healthy donors. The PCR had 60 Vbeta and 13 Jbeta primers. Using immunoSEQ multiplex PCR, the repertoire was profiled, and TCRdb retains in-frame clones only, with some absent. The data contain some 90,000 clones, 69% of them singletons. Sequencing was carried out using PBMCs. These receptors all stem from a man between 45 and 60 years old in good health and CMV-seronegative.

The chain joins TRBV4-1 to TRBJ2-5; 7 nucleotides match TRBD2. Germline CDR1 MGHRA, CDR2 YSYEKL. The J segment lost 3 bases and the V segment lost 3 bases, leaving 7 bases of the junction unmatched. This CDR3 has 15 residues. The CDR3 DNA reads TGCGCCAGCAGCCAGGCGGGGGTGCGGGAAGAGACCCAGTACTTC. This codes for CASSQAGVREETQYF.

This chain links TRBV6-1 with TRBJ1-4; tentatively, D is TRBD1 (5 bases). Between the trimmed V and J ends, which lost 3 bases and 5 bases, there was a span of 10 bases. The CDR3 is 14 amino acids. Germline loops: CDR1 MNHNS, CDR2 SASEGT. Here the CDR3 reads CASSEGGGNEKLFF. The CDR3 nucleotides are TGTGCCAGCAGTGAGGGGGGGGGAAATGAAAAACTGTTTTTT.

V gene TRBV7-3 combines with J gene TRBJ2-3, with D unclear. This CDR3 comprises 15 residues. Germline values: CDR1 SGHTA, CDR2 FQGTGA. Trimming removed 0 bases at V and 4 bases at J, with 11 bases between. In nucleotides, the CDR3 is TGTGCCAGCAGCTTAACGCCGGTCGGTTCAGATACGCAGTATTTT. It encodes CASSLTPVGSDTQYF.

The rearrangement uses TRBV7-8 and TRBJ1-1; no clear D. This CDR3 has 13 residues. With 7 bases removed from V and 4 bases from J, the gap between germline ends came to 13 bases. From germline, CDR1 is SGHVS and CDR2 FQNEAQ. This CDR3 reads CASIGPRGTEAFF. The CDR3 bases are TGTGCCAGCATTGGACCCCGGGGCACTGAAGCTTTCTTT.

The gene calls are TRBV15 and TRBJ2-1; TRBD2 agrees at 10 bases. The V and J ends lost 3 bases and 7 bases, in that order; junction bases with no gene match: 6. Germline V gives CDR1 LNHNV, CDR2 YYDKDF (reference sequence). CDR3 length equals 15 residues. The CDR3 sequence: CATSSYRTSGNEQFF. The CDR3 bases are TGTGCCACCAGCAGCTACAGGACTAGCGGAAATGAGCAGTTCTTC.

This chain joins TRBV30 and TRBJ2-5; no definite D call. This CDR3 region has 14 residues. CDR1 and CDR2 from the germline V gene are GTSNPN and SVGIG (reference sequence). Trimming took off 0 bases at V and 3 bases at J, with 11 bases between the two ends. CDR3 nucleotides: TGTGCCTGGAGTGTAGGTCTTCGGGAAGAGACCCAGTACTTC. Translation: CAWSVGLREETQYF.

CDR3: CASSTLSRDRAGYTF. The CDR3, as DNA: TGTGCCAGCAGTACATTAAGCCGGGACAGGGCTGGCTACACCTTC. The chain uses TRBV27 and TRBJ1-2, with 9 bases that match TRBD1. The length of the CDR3 is 15 residues. CDR1 is MNHEY and CDR2 is SMNVEV in the germline V gene (reference sequence). The J segment lost 7 bases and the V segment lost 5 bases, leaving 11 bases of the junction unmatched.

The DNA of the CDR3 is TGCGCCAGCAGCTTGAATGTACTAGCGGGAGGCATCGATGAGCAGTTCTTC. Amino acids: CASSLNVLAGGIDEQFF. The chain couples TRBV5-1 to TRBJ2-1; the match to TRBD2 covers 12 bases. The ends lost 1 base at V and 8 bases at J; junction bases unmatched: 10. The V gene's germline CDR1 is SGHRS and CDR2 YFSETQ. This CDR3 has 17 amino acids.

J is TRBJ1-1 and V is TRBV6-5, with 9 bases fitting TRBD1. Germline values: CDR1 MNHEY, CDR2 SVGAGI. The ends lost 6 bases at V and 3 bases at J; junction bases unmatched: 8. The CDR3 length is 15 residues. CDR3 amino acids: CASRWDRESHTEAFF. The CDR3 DNA reads as TGTGCCAGCAGATGGGACAGGGAGTCCCACACTGAAGCTTTCTTT.

DNA of the CDR3: TGCGCCAGCAGCTTCGGCGGACAGGGGACCGGGGAGCTGTTTTTT. The encoded protein is CASSFGGQGTGELFF. This chain connects TRBV5-1 to TRBJ2-2; TRBD1 matches 9 bases. The junction had 4 bases not matched to a gene; V was cut back by 2 bases and J by 5 bases. This CDR3 is built from 15 residues. The germline V gene encodes CDR1 SGHRS and CDR2 YFSETQ.